Below, 26 T cell receptor beta chains from the same sample are listed, as sequenced in a study of cytomegalovirus exposure and HLA in healthy donors. Primers: 60 Vbeta forward and 13 Jbeta reverse. Produced via immunoSEQ multiplex PCR; TCRdb's table is partial and in-frame only. The sample lists around 160,000 clones, 65% to 70% seen once, with roughly 4% in the top ten. The specimen sequenced was PBMCs. The receptors were gathered from a young woman in good health and CMV-seropositive.

The chain carries TRBV28 and TRBJ2-1, with 7 bases identical to TRBD2. The V segment lost 3 bases and the J segment 7 bases; nucleotides outside the gene matches: 3. Germline loops: CDR1 MDHEN, CDR2 SYDVKM. The CDR3 totals 13 residues. Here the CDR3 DNA reads TGTGCCAGCAGTTTTCGGGGGGTTAATGAGCAGTTCTTC. The encoded protein is CASSFRGVNEQFF.

This clone has just a few counts. The genes are TRBV10-3 and TRBJ1-1; weak D call: TRBD1 (5 bases). V lost 10 bases and J lost 3, with 15 bases in between. Germline lookup yields CDR1 ENHRY and CDR2 SYGVKD. This CDR3 has 13 amino acids. The CDR3 loop is CATRAGQYTEAFF. CDR3 in DNA: TGTGCCACCAGGGCAGGGCAATACACTGAAGCTTTCTTT.

V and J are TRBV29-1 and TRBJ2-7; the match to TRBD1 covers 9 bases. From germline, CDR1 is SQVTM and CDR2 ANQGSEA. The CDR3 loop spans 14 amino acids. J was trimmed by 3 bases and V by 3 bases; bases with no gene match: 6. This chain's CDR3 is CSVEGTGRDYEQYF. The DNA of the CDR3 is TGCAGCGTTGAGGGGACAGGGAGAGACTACGAGCAGTACTTC.

The chain carries TRBV5-1 and TRBJ2-1, with 11 bases aligning to TRBD2. Germline-derived CDR1 and CDR2 are SGHRS and YFSETQ. The CDR3 contains 16 residues. The trim removed 4 bases at V and 9 bases at J, leaving 12 bases unmatched. The CDR3 bases are TGCGCCAGCAGCGTGACTAGCGGGATTACCGGCCTTGAGCAGTTCTTC. Its translation is CASSVTSGITGLEQFF.

V usage is TRBV30 and J usage is TRBJ2-6, with a possible D match to TRBD1 (5 bases). There are 16 residues in the CDR3. Germline values: CDR1 GTSNPN, CDR2 SVGIG (reference sequence). Trimming stripped 1 base from V and 0 bases from J, with 10 bases between. CDR3 nucleotides: TGTGCCTGGAGTGCAGGGCATAACTCTGGGGCCAACGTCCTGACTTTC. Translating gives CAWSAGHNSGANVLTF.

The chain is built from TRBV19 and TRBJ2-2; 9 nucleotides line up with TRBD1. After removal of 4 bases from V and 7 bases from J, the junction contained 4 bases not matched to a gene. The CDR3 spans 14 residues. Germline lookup yields CDR1 LNHDA and CDR2 SQIVND (reference sequence). CDR3 loop: CASSRTGAGGELFF. The CDR3, as DNA: TGTGCCAGTAGTAGGACAGGGGCCGGCGGGGAGCTGTTTTTT.

This clone came up a few times. The chain is built from TRBV27 and TRBJ1-1; D may be TRBD1 (5 bases). The germline V and J ends were trimmed by 3 bases and 0 bases, with 8 bases remaining between them. CDR1 and CDR2 from the germline V gene are MNHEY and SMNVEV (reference sequence). There are 14 residues in the CDR3. This chain's CDR3 is CASSLTALNTEAFF. CDR3 in DNA: TGTGCCAGCAGTTTGACAGCACTGAACACTGAAGCTTTCTTT.

This chain uses TRBV30 with TRBJ1-5; the D gene is possibly TRBD1 (5 bases). Trimming left V 2 bases short and J 7 bases short, with 12 bases between. This CDR3 contains 13 residues. Germline V gene sequence: CDR1 GTSNPN, CDR2 SVGIG (reference sequence). The CDR3 protein is CAWSPGVWQPQHF. CDR3 bases: TGTGCCTGGAGTCCGGGGGTTTGGCAGCCCCAGCATTTT. The whole variable domain, remainder taken from reference TRBV30 and TRBJ1-5, is SQTIHQWPATLVQPVGSPLSLECTVEGTSNPNLYWYRQAAGRGLQLLFYSVGIGQISSEVPQNLSASRPQDRQFILSSKKLLLSDSGFYLCAWSPGVWQPQHFGDGTRLSIL.

The chain joins TRBV7-2 to TRBJ2-7; TRBD2 might be the D (6 bases). CDR1 and CDR2 (germline): SGHTA, FQGNSA. Trimming left V 5 bases short and J 6 bases short, with 17 bases between. The CDR3 runs 14 residues. As DNA, the CDR3 is TGTGCCAGCAGCCTATCCTCGTGGGGAGGCGAGCAGTACTTC. It is translated as CASSLSSWGGEQYF.

The V and J genes are TRBV6-1 and TRBJ2-3; unclear D gene. This CDR3 region has 16 residues. From germline, CDR1 is MNHNS and CDR2 SASEGT. The V end lost 3 bases, the J end lost 6 bases, and 19 bases lay between the germline ends. CDR3 DNA sequence: TGTGCCAGCAGTGACGCTTCCGGAACTAAAAAGGATACGCAGTATTTT. Protein: CASSDASGTKKDTQYF.

The rearrangement joins TRBV7-2 to TRBJ1-5; D remains ambiguous. Trimming pared 1 base from V and 6 bases from J, leaving 13 bases between. Germline V CDR1 and CDR2: SGHTA, FQGNSA. The CDR3 is 15 residues long. In nucleotides, the CDR3 is TGTGCCAGCAGCTTAGGGGCCGGGGTGGCTCAGCCCCAGCATTTT. Translated, it gives CASSLGAGVAQPQHF.

This clone was detected a few times. The chain is built from TRBV30 and TRBJ1-3, with 9 bases fitting TRBD1. J lost 1 base, V lost 5 bases, and 0 bases had no gene match. The CDR3 spans 13 residues. Germline V gene lookup returns CDR1 GTSNPN and CDR2 SVGIG (reference sequence). DNA of the CDR3: TGTGCCTGGGACAGGGGGTCTGGAAACACCATATATTTT. Encoded protein: CAWDRGSGNTIYF. Using reference TRBV30 and TRBJ1-3 for the parts outside the CDR3, the full variable domain is SQTIHQWPATLVQPVGSPLSLECTVEGTSNPNLYWYRQAAGRGLQLLFYSVGIGQISSEVPQNLSASRPQDRQFILSSKKLLLSDSGFYLCAWDRGSGNTIYFGEGSWLTVV.

This chain connects TRBV7-2 to TRBJ2-3, with 10 bases matching TRBD2. The CDR3 has 17 residues. Trimming cost V 8 bases and J 1 base; bases outside gene matches: 12. Germline V gene lookup returns CDR1 SGHTA and CDR2 FQGNSA. This chain's CDR3 is CASPQGGAGGRTDTQYF. The CDR3, as DNA: TGTGCCAGCCCCCAGGGGGGAGCGGGGGGGCGCACAGATACGCAGTATTTT.

V gene TRBV15 combines with J gene TRBJ1-1; 8 bases align to TRBD1. With V trimmed by 0 bases and J by 11 bases, 5 bases remained unmatched. The CDR3 spans 13 residues. Germline assignment: CDR1 LNHNV and CDR2 YYDKDF (reference sequence). CDR3 DNA: TGTGCCACCAGCAGAGATGGACAGGGAAAGGCTTTCTTT. It codes for CATSRDGQGKAFF.

The J gene is TRBJ1-5, the V gene TRBV19, with a possible D match to TRBD1 (6 bases). CDR1 LNHDA and CDR2 SQIVND come from the germline V gene (reference sequence). Deletions cut 5 bases from V and 6 bases from J, with 14 bases between. The CDR3 sequence is 14 residues long. The CDR3 protein is CASSSPGVFQPQHF. In DNA form, the CDR3 reads TGTGCCAGTAGTTCCCCAGGGGTTTTTCAGCCCCAGCATTTT.

The genes are TRBV6-5 and TRBJ2-7; 7 bases line up with TRBD1. Trimming at V came to 4 bases and at J to 6 bases, leaving 9 bases not matched to a gene. The germline V gene encodes CDR1 MNHEY and CDR2 SVGAGI. The CDR3 has 14 amino acids. The chain's CDR3 is CASSSYRGKGEQYF. CDR3 nucleotides: TGTGCCAGCAGTTCCTACAGGGGAAAGGGCGAGCAGTACTTC.

This chain connects TRBV4-2 to TRBJ2-5; D ambiguous. Germline values: CDR1 LGHNA, CDR2 YNFKEQ. Trimming removed 4 bases at V and 7 bases at J, with 13 bases between. The length of the CDR3 is 13 residues. CDR3 in DNA: TGTGCCAGCAGCCTGAGCATGGTAGTGACCCAGTACTTC. Translation gives CASSLSMVVTQYF.

This clone has only a few counts. V gene TRBV25-1 combines with J gene TRBJ2-3, with TRBD1 as a possible D gene (6 bases). V was shortened by 1 base and J by 3 bases, with 11 bases between the two germline ends. Germline CDR1 and CDR2: MGHDK and SYGVNS. This CDR3 has 15 residues. CDR3 DNA: TGTGCCAGCAGTGAATCCCCTGGACAGACAGATACGCAGTATTTT. Translation gives CASSESPGQTDTQYF.

V gene TRBV6-4 combines with J gene TRBJ2-1; a possible D gene is TRBD1 (8 bases). The CDR3 is 12 residues long. V was clipped by 6 bases and J by 10 bases, with 13 bases between them. Germline V CDR1 and CDR2: MRHNA, SNTAGT. In DNA form, the CDR3 reads TGTGCCAGCAGCCTACAGGGGGGGGAGCAGTTCTTC. Protein sequence: CASSLQGGEQFF.

V gene TRBV5-8 combines with J gene TRBJ2-4, with TRBD1 matching 7 bases. The length of the CDR3 is 14 residues. The trim removed 0 bases at V and 12 bases at J, leaving 9 bases unmatched. In germline, CDR1 is SGHTS, CDR2 YDEGEE. CDR3 amino acids: CASSLAGTDKSQYF. Written as DNA, the CDR3 is TGTGCCAGCAGCTTGGCCGGGACAGATAAAAGTCAGTACTTC.

The CDR3 DNA is TGTGCCAGCAGGGGAGGGTGGGGGCCCTCCTACGAGCAGTACTTC. Amino acid sequence: CASRGGWGPSYEQYF. J is TRBJ2-7 and V is TRBV6-5; weak D call: TRBD2 (7 bases). The CDR3 extends over 15 amino acids. Germline V gene lookup returns CDR1 MNHEY and CDR2 SVGAGI. V was cut by 6 bases and J by 0 bases, with 15 bases left in between.

V is TRBV5-1 and J is TRBJ2-2; 11 bases fit TRBD2. V gave up 0 bases and J gave up 3 bases; unmatched junction bases: 4. CDR3 length equals 17 residues. Germline V gene sequence: CDR1 SGHRS, CDR2 YFSETQ. The CDR3 spells CASSLASGGRDTGELFF. Written as DNA, the CDR3 is TGCGCCAGCAGCTTGGCTAGCGGGGGGCGCGACACCGGGGAGCTGTTTTTT.

Regarding this clone: At one end the junction does not follow the germline gene, possibly because of a read error. The V call is TRBV6-5, the J call TRBJ2-7; 7 nucleotides agree with TRBD1. There are 14 residues in the CDR3. Germline loops: CDR1 MNHEY, CDR2 SVGAGI. The CDR3 nucleotides are TGTGCCAGCAGTTTAAATCGACAGGGCTACGAGCAGTGCTTC. Protein sequence: CASSLNRQGYEQCF.

CDR3 DNA sequence: TGTGCCAGCTCACAGTTGACCGGGACAGGGGACGGGGGCAATCAGCCCCAGCATTTT. This codes for CASSQLTGTGDGGNQPQHF. This sequence joins TRBV18 and TRBJ1-5; 10 bases align to TRBD1. The junction had 14 bases not matched to a gene; V was cut back by 4 bases and J by 2 bases. The CDR3 consists of 19 residues. Germline values: CDR1 KGHSH, CDR2 LQKENI.

V and J are TRBV10-3 and TRBJ1-1; tentatively, D is TRBD1 (6 bases). This CDR3 spans 16 amino acids. Between the trimmed V and J ends, which lost 2 bases and 0 bases, there was a span of 13 bases. Germline CDR1 reads ENHRY; CDR2 reads SYGVKD. The CDR3 here is CAISELGARVNTEAFF. CDR3 nucleotide sequence: TGTGCCATCAGTGAGCTGGGGGCGCGGGTGAACACTGAAGCTTTCTTT.

The chain couples TRBV4-2 to TRBJ1-4; 7 bases fit TRBD1. Germline V gives CDR1 LGHNA, CDR2 YNFKEQ. CDR3 length: 15 amino acids. J was trimmed by 4 bases and V by 2 bases; bases with no gene match: 4. This CDR3 reads CASSQHRDSNEKLFF. The DNA for the CDR3 is TGTGCCAGCAGCCAACACCGGGACAGTAATGAAAAACTGTTTTTT.